Detailed here is one TCR beta chain. Roughly 38,000 genome equivalents of blood DNA were amplified for TRB. This sample stems from a study of T cell clusters in autoimmune cytopenias. There are 16 residues in the CDR3. Germline V gene data show CDR1 as SGHVS and CDR2 as FNYEAQ. TRB rearrangements were amplified by touch-down multiplex PCR with mixed TRB-A/B primers. TCRdb re-called the multiplex PCR reads; every CDR3 protein appears as one record, without DNA. The sample totals approximately 9,100 distinct CDR3 sequences. The sequenced sample consisted of peripheral blood. The chain employs TRBV7-6 and TRBJ2-1. The sequence derives from a human donor with an autoimmune cytopenia or autoimmune hepatitis (not recorded which). The CDR3 loop reads CASSLATPINYNEQFF.